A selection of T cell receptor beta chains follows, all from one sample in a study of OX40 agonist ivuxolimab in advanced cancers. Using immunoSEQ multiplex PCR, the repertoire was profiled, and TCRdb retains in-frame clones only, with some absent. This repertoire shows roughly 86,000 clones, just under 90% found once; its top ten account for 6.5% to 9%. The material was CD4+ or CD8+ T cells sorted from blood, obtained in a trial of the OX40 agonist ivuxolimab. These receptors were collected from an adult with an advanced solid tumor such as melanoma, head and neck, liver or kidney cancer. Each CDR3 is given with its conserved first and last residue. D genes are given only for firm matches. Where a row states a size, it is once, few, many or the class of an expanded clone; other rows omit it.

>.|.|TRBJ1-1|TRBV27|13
CASRQGFGTEAFF
TGTGCCAGCAGGCAGGGGTTTGGCACTGAAGCTTTCTTT
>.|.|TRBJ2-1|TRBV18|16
CASSPLGVGSYNEQFF
TGTGCCAGCTCACCACTAGGGGTTGGCTCCTACAATGAGCAGTTCTTC
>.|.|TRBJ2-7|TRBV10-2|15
CASSDSEGGYYEQYF
TGCGCCAGCAGTGACAGCGAGGGAGGATACTACGAGCAGTACTTC
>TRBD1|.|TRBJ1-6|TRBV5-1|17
CASSPGTGGPYNSPLHF
TGCGCCAGCAGCCCCGGGACAGGGGGCCCCTATAATTCACCCCTCCACTTT
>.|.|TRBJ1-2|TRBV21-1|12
CASSKTGYGYTF
TGTGCCAGCAGCAAAACAGGTTATGGCTACACCTTC
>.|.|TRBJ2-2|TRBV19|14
CASSRNRNTGELFF
TGTGCCAGTAGTAGGAACCGAAACACCGGGGAGCTGTTTTTT
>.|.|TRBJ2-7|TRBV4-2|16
CASSQDLGGTTYEQYF
TGTGCCAGCAGCCAAGATCTGGGCGGGACCACCTACGAGCAGTACTTC
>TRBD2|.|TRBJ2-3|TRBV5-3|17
CARSLAASGKHTDTQYF
TGTGCCAGAAGCTTGGCGGCTAGCGGGAAACACACAGATACGCAGTATTTT
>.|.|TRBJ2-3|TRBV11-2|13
CASSLDLLDTQYF
TGTGCCAGCAGCTTAGATCTGCTTGATACGCAGTATTTT
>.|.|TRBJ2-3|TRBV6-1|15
CASNRPLLSTDTQYF
TGTGCCAGCAATCGGCCTCTTCTAAGCACAGATACGCAGTATTTT
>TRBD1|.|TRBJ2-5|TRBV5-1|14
CASSGGQGHETQYF
TGCGCCAGCAGCGGTGGACAGGGGCATGAGACCCAGTACTTC
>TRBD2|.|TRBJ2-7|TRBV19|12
CATAVAGGIQYF
TGTGCCACAGCAGTAGCGGGAGGGATTCAGTACTTC
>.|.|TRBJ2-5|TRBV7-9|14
CASSLFAEQETQYF
TGTGCCAGCAGCTTATTTGCGGAACAAGAGACCCAGTACTTC
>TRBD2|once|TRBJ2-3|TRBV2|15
CASSLRLASTDTQYF
TGTGCCAGCAGTCTACGACTAGCGAGCACAGATACGCAGTATTTT
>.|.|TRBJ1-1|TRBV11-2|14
CASSVRGMNTEAFF
TGTGCCAGCAGCGTTCGGGGAATGAACACTGAAGCTTTCTTT
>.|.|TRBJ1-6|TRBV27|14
CASSSLSDNSPLHF
TGTGCCAGCAGTTCTTTGTCGGATAATTCACCCCTCCACTTT
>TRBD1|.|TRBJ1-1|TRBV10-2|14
CASSFGTGNTEAFF
TGCGCCAGCAGTTTCGGGACAGGGAACACTGAAGCTTTCTTT
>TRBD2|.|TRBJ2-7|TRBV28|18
CASSFPTLAGGISYEQYF
TGTGCCAGCAGTTTCCCAACCTTAGCGGGAGGGATCTCCTACGAGCAGTACTTC
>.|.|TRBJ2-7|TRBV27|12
CASSNRFHEQYF
TGTGCCAGCAGTAACAGATTCCACGAGCAGTACTTC
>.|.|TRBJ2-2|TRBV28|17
CASSPSSNDHRTGELFF
TGTGCCAGCAGTCCCTCTTCGAACGATCATCGCACCGGGGAGCTGTTTTTT
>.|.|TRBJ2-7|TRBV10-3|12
CAISPEIYEQYF
TGTGCCATCAGTCCAGAGATCTACGAGCAGTACTTC
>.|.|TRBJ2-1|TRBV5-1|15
CASSALGVNYNEQFF
TGCGCCAGCAGCGCTTTAGGGGTTAACTACAATGAGCAGTTCTTC
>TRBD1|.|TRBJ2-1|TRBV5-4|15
CASSKVGQDYNEQFF
TGTGCCAGCAGCAAAGTGGGACAGGATTACAATGAGCAGTTCTTC
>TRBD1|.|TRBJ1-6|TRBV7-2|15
CASSAMTGVRSPLHF
TGTGCCAGCAGCGCAATGACAGGGGTCAGATCACCCCTCCACTTT
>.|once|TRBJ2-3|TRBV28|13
CASRPGGTDTQYF
TGTGCCAGCAGGCCCGGTGGGACAGATACGCAGTATTTT
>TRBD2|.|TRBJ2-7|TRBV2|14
CASRELAGSYEQYF
TGTGCCAGCAGGGAACTAGCGGGTTCCTACGAGCAGTACTTC
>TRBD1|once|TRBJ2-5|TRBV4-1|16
CASRSVSGTGSETQYF
TGCGCCAGCAGGTCCGTTTCCGGGACAGGGTCAGAGACCCAGTACTTC
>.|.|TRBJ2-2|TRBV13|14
CASSLGGNDGELFF
TGTGCCAGCAGCTTGGGGGGCAACGACGGGGAGCTGTTTTTT
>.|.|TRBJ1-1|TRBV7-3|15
CASSLTGPIDTEAFF
TGTGCCAGCAGCTTAACGGGACCTATAGACACTGAAGCTTTCTTT
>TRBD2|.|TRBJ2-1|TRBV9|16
CASSVFLAGGGTEQFF
TGTGCCAGCAGCGTATTTTTAGCGGGAGGGGGAACTGAGCAGTTCTTC
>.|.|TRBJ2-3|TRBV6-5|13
CASSYSSRDTQYF
TGTGCCAGCAGTTATTCGTCACGAGATACGCAGTATTTT
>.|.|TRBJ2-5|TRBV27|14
CASSPFRGGETQYF
TGTGCCAGCAGTCCGTTCCGGGGCGGAGAGACCCAGTACTTC
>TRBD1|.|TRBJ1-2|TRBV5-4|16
CASSSGQADGVSGYTF
TGTGCCAGCAGCTCGGGACAGGCCGATGGTGTGAGTGGCTACACCTTC
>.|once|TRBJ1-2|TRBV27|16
CASSRDAGFGSYGYTF
TGTGCCAGCAGCCGGGACGCTGGTTTTGGTAGCTATGGCTACACCTTC
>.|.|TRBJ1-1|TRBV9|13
CASSVMMNTEAFF
TGTGCCAGCAGCGTTATGATGAACACTGAAGCTTTCTTT
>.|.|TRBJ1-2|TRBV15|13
CATSRDQVGGYTF
TGTGCCACCAGCAGAGACCAGGTGGGGGGCTACACCTTC
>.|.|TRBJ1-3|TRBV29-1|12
CSVVGRGNTIYF
TGCAGCGTAGTAGGCCGTGGAAACACCATATATTTT
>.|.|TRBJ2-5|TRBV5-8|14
CASSWRAEQETQYF
TGTGCCAGCAGCTGGAGGGCAGAGCAAGAGACCCAGTACTTC
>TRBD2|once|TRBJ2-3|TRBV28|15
CASSPGSGSADTQYF
TGTGCCAGCAGTCCAGGGAGCGGGAGTGCAGATACGCAGTATTTT
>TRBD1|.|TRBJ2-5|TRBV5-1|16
CASSLGTGETDETQYF
TGCGCCAGCAGCTTAGGGACAGGGGAAACGGATGAGACCCAGTACTTC
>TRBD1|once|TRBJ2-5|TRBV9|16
CASSPHGGQGRETQYF
TGTGCCAGCAGCCCCCATGGTGGACAGGGGCGAGAGACCCAGTACTTC
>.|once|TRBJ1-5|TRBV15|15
CATSRDRLSNQPQHF
TGTGCCACCAGCAGAGATCGACTTAGCAATCAGCCCCAGCATTTT
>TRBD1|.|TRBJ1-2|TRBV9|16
CASSGVDRERGYGYTF
TGTGCCAGCAGCGGAGTAGACAGGGAAAGAGGCTATGGCTACACCTTC
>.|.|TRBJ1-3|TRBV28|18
CASSFRPFSGISGNTIYF
TGTGCCAGCAGTTTTCGCCCCTTTTCGGGGATATCTGGAAACACCATATATTTT
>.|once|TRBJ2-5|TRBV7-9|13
CASSLGPEETQYF
TGTGCCAGCAGCTTAGGTCCGGAAGAGACCCAGTACTTC
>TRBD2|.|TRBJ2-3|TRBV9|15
CASSVDSGRTDTQYF
TGTGCCAGCAGCGTAGATAGCGGGAGAACAGATACGCAGTATTTT
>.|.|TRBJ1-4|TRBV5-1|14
CASSLQDVNEKLFF
TGCGCCAGCAGCTTACAGGATGTTAATGAAAAACTGTTTTTT
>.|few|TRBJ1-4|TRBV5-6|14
CASSLQGNNEKLFF
TGTGCCAGCAGCCTTCAGGGAAATAATGAAAAACTGTTTTTT
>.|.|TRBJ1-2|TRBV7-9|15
CASSPHRDIPYGYTF
TGTGCCAGCTCTCCCCACCGGGACATCCCCTATGGCTACACCTTC
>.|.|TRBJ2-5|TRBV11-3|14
CASSEPPGYETQYF
TGTGCCAGCAGCGAACCCCCAGGGTACGAGACCCAGTACTTC
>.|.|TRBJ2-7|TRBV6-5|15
CASISGEAGSYEQYF
TGTGCCAGCATCTCCGGGGAGGCCGGCTCCTACGAGCAGTACTTC
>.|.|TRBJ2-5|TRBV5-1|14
CASSRDSSQETQYF
TGCGCCAGCAGCCGGGACTCGAGTCAAGAGACCCAGTACTTC
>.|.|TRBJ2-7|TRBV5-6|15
CASSWGGWDEHEQYF
TGTGCCAGCAGCTGGGGAGGTTGGGACGAACACGAGCAGTACTTC
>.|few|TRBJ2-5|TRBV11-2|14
CASSRPRDIETQYF
TGTGCCAGCAGCCGCCCGAGGGATATAGAGACCCAGTACTTC
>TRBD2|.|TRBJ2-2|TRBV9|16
CASSVGREGLTGELFF
TGTGCCAGCAGCGTAGGGCGGGAGGGACTTACCGGGGAGCTGTTTTTT
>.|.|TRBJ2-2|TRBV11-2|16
CASSSYRAGLGGELFF
TGTGCCAGCAGCTCCTATCGGGCAGGGCTGGGCGGGGAGCTGTTTTTT
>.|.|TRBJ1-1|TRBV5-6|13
CASSITGSTEAFF
TGTGCCAGCAGCATTACAGGAAGCACTGAAGCTTTCTTT
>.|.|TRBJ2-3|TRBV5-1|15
CASSLEAAYTDTQYF
TGCGCCAGCAGCTTGGAGGCCGCGTACACAGATACGCAGTATTTT
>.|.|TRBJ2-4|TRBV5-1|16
CASSLEPGAAKNIQYF
TGCGCCAGCAGCTTGGAACCAGGTGCAGCCAAAAACATTCAGTACTTC
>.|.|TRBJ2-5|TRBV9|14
CASSRWDFQETQYF
TGTGCCAGCAGCAGATGGGACTTCCAAGAGACCCAGTACTTC